This TCR beta chain was sequenced for a study of T cells in Graves' hyperthyroidism and ophthalmopathy. Study as a whole: Peripheral blood draws took place at initial diagnosis, ahead of any treatment.

General observations from the study: In the blood, most expanded thyroid clonotypes above 0.001 appeared as well.

The V and J ends lost 7 bases and 2 bases respectively, with 15 bases between them. The CDR3 runs to 14 residues. Germline CDR1 MDHEN, CDR2 SYDVKM. About this clonotype itself: Its target is not known.

RNA transcripts gave rise to amplified TCR beta CDR3 regions. Researchers ran a first-round RT-PCR on the TCR CDR3 using the HTBI primer set. One entry per CDR3 protein results from TCRdb running MiXCR on the multiplex PCR reads. The sample has 350,000 to 400,000 distinct CDR3 sequences; about 18% are singletons. With a duration under 2 months, the hyperthyroidism was newly diagnosed in patients aged 18 to 65. Sequencing was done on a sample of blood. The receptor's source is a woman aged 18-35 years with Graves' hyperthyroidism. This sequence joins TRBV28 and TRBJ2-7, with a tentative D call TRBD1 (5 bases). CDR3 sequence reads: CASISQGLPYEQYF. For the CDR3, the DNA is TGTGCCAGCATATCCCAGGGTTTACCCTACGAGCAGTACTTC.